This TCR beta chain was captured by sequencing in a study of cytomegalovirus exposure and HLA in healthy donors. Across the study: Findings of an earlier analysis included more than 90 million unique TCR beta sequences from roughly 200 million T cells. Membership in the Caucasian-associated ancestry cluster was found for approximately 85% of fewer than 450 genotyped donors.

Comment on this clone: Its antigen is unidentified.

This CDR3 has 13 amino acids. Both 60 Vbeta primers and 13 Jbeta primers went into the PCR. Assay used: immunoSEQ multiplex PCR; TCRdb lists only in-frame clones, some missing. The sample carries about 160,000 clones, around 80% recorded once. General observations from the study: Later, TCR association rates were found to vary by HLA locus, highest for DRB1 and lowest for HLA-C. It was reported in a later analysis that an Asian-associated ancestry cluster showed fewer N-insertions than the approximately 670-donor mean.

The sample comprised PBMCs. This rearrangement joins TRBV12-2 to TRBJ1-2; the table's D gene call, TRBD1, was not cross checked with the DNA. TRBV12-2 is a known pseudogene. The sequence was obtained from a man aged 50 to 60 in good health and CMV-seropositive. Here the CDR3 DNA reads TGTGCAAGTCGCCTAGATGGGACAGCCGGCTACACCTTC. Amino acids: CASRLDGTAGYTF.